This section outlines one TCR beta chain sequence together with its context. By flow cytometry, patients selected for sequencing had shown an expansion of CD8+CD57+ cells. V lost 5 bases to trimming and J lost 4 bases, with 15 bases between them. The CDR3 runs 14 residues. CDR1 SGDLS and CDR2 YYNGEE come from the germline V gene. This sample is drawn from a study of CD8+CD57+ T cells in acquired aplastic anemia. Genomic DNA constituted the template upon which TCR beta VDJ and CDR3 profiling was performed. MiXCR was run by TCRdb on the reads, yielding one entry per CDR3 protein. The profile shows about 120,000 distinct CDR3 sequences, about 50% of them singletons.

This sequence joins TRBV9 and TRBJ1-2; perhaps TRBD1 as D (6 bases). The clonotype comes from a human donor with aplastic anemia. Source material: sorted CD4+, CD8+, or CD8+CD57+ T cells (not recorded which) from PBMCs. The CDR3 DNA sequence: TGTGCCAGCAGTTGGACAGCAGCTAGCTATGGCTACACCTTC. As protein: CASSWTAASYGYTF.